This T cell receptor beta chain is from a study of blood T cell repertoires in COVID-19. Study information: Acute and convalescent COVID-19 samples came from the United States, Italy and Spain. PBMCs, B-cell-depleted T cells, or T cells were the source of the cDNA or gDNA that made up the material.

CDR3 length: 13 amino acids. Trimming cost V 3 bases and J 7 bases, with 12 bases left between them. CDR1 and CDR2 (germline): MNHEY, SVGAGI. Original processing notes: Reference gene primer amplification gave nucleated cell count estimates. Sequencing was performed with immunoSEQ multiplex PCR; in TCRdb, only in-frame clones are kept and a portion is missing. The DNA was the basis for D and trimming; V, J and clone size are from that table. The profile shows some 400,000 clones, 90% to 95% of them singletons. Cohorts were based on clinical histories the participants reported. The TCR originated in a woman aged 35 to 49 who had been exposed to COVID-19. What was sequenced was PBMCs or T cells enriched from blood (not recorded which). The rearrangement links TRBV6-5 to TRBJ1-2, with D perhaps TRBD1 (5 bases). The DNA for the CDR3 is TGTGCCAGCAGTTATCTGGGGGAGGGTGGCTACACCTTC. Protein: CASSYLGEGGYTF.